Presented here are 4 T cell receptor beta chains from one specimen sequenced in a study of blood T cell repertoires in COVID-19. TCRdb's table, derived via immunoSEQ multiplex PCR, lists solely in-frame clones and lacks some. The data contain approximately 98,000 clones, about four fifths of them seen just once; the ten biggest clones take up just over 4%. The specimen sequenced was peripheral blood. The source of these receptors is a woman aged 70-85 years with acute or convalescent COVID-19.

The CDR3 DNA follows: TGCGCCAGCAGCCATACCCCCCCATTTAGTTCTGGAAACACCATATATTTT. Residues: CASSHTPPFSSGNTIYF. The chain couples TRBV4-1 to TRBJ1-3; the D is unclear. Germline V gene lookup returns CDR1 MGHRA and CDR2 YSYEKL. The CDR3 extends over 17 amino acids. V was shortened by 3 bases and J by 1 base, with 16 bases between the two germline ends.

The chain carries TRBV25-1 and TRBJ1-4, with TRBD1 identical over 9 bases. The CDR3 runs 15 residues. The V and J ends lost 8 bases and 3 bases, in that order; junction bases with no gene match: 7. The germline V gene has CDR1 MGHDK and CDR2 SYGVNS. CDR3 nucleotide sequence: TGTGCCAGCGGGGAACAGGGGGCATCTAATGAAAAACTGTTTTTT. Protein product: CASGEQGASNEKLFF. Full variable domain (remainder filled in from reference TRBV25-1 and TRBJ1-4): EADIYQTPRYLVIGTGKKITLECSQTMGHDKMYWYQQDPGMELHLIHYSYGVNSTEKGDLSSESTVSRIRTEHFPLTLESARPSHTSQYLCASGEQGASNEKLFFGSGTQLSVL.

The genes are TRBV6-4 and TRBJ2-3; tentative D call: TRBD1 (5 bases). V lost 6 bases and J lost 3, with 13 bases in between. The CDR3 loop spans 14 amino acids. In germline, CDR1 is MRHNA, CDR2 SNTAGT. CDR3 DNA: TGTGCCAGCAGCGTACATGGGGCTACAGATACGCAGTATTTT. Amino acids: CASSVHGATDTQYF.

The gene calls are TRBV5-1 and TRBJ2-3; possible D gene TRBD1, 5 bases. The CDR3 extends over 15 amino acids. V dropped 5 bases and J dropped 2 bases, with 15 bases sitting between them. The germline V gene has CDR1 SGHRS and CDR2 YFSETQ. CDR3 protein: CASRDSYRFTDTQYF. CDR3 bases: TGCGCCAGCAGAGATAGTTACAGGTTCACAGATACGCAGTATTTT.